Listed here are 20 T cell receptor beta chains from one sample, sequenced in a study of cytomegalovirus exposure and HLA in healthy donors. The PCR employed 60 Vbeta primers together with 13 Jbeta primers. Only in-frame clones appear in the TCRdb table, and some are missing; sequencing was by immunoSEQ multiplex PCR. This sample has 150,000 or so clones, with 60% to 85% found just once. The material sequenced was PBMCs. These receptors originate from a man aged 35-49 years in good health and CMV-seropositive.

This rearrangement joins TRBV5-1 to TRBJ2-7, with 10 bases identical to TRBD2. Germline V gene sequence: CDR1 SGHRS, CDR2 YFSETQ. This CDR3 is built from 19 residues. V shed 4 bases, J shed 0 bases, and the junction held 16 bases outside the gene matches. CDR3 amino acids: CASSQREGAGSGSSYEQYF. Here the CDR3 DNA reads TGCGCCAGCAGCCAGCGGGAGGGCGCGGGTAGCGGGAGCTCCTACGAGCAGTACTTC.

This rearrangement joins TRBV4-1 to TRBJ1-2; the D gene is possibly TRBD1 (5 bases). Trimming cost V 0 bases and J 4 bases, with 18 bases left between them. The V gene's germline CDR1 is MGHRA and CDR2 YSYEKL. The CDR3 sequence is 17 residues long. The CDR3 sequence: CASSQDNSPEGAYGYTF. The CDR3 coding sequence is TGCGCCAGCAGCCAAGATAACAGCCCTGAAGGGGCCTATGGCTACACCTTC.

This clone was counted a single time. The chain uses TRBV27 and TRBJ1-2; 8 nucleotides line up with TRBD1. Germline lookup yields CDR1 MNHEY and CDR2 SMNVEV (reference sequence). With V trimmed by 4 bases and J by 7 bases, 5 bases remained unmatched. The CDR3 is made up of 13 amino acids. As DNA, the CDR3 is TGTGCCAGCAGTTACAGGGGGATGCGTGGCTACACCTTC. This translates into CASSYRGMRGYTF.

This clone has a count of ten or more. The chain combines TRBV28 with TRBJ2-2, with 8 positions matching TRBD2. Germline V gene data show CDR1 as MDHEN and CDR2 as SYDVKM. V was pared by 6 bases and J by 3 bases, with 6 bases of the junction left unmatched. This CDR3 contains 15 residues. The CDR3 DNA is TGTGCCAGCAGAACCGGGACTAGTCACACCGGGGAGCTGTTTTTT. Its protein is CASRTGTSHTGELFF.

The chain uses TRBV7-9 and TRBJ1-3; no reliable D call. This CDR3 is built from 18 residues. Trimming cost V 3 bases and J 0 bases, with 18 bases left between them. CDR1 is SEHNR, CDR2 FQNEAQ, per germline (reference sequence). In DNA form, the CDR3 reads TGTGCCAGCAGCTTTGGCGGGGTCCGAACGAGCTCTGGAAACACCATATATTTT. Protein product: CASSFGGVRTSSGNTIYF. The whole variable domain, remainder taken from reference TRBV7-9 and TRBJ1-3, is DTGVSQNPRHKITKRGQNVTFRCDPISEHNRLYWYRQTLGQGPEFLTYFQNEAQLEKSRLLSDRFSAERPKGSFSTLEIQRTEQGDSAMYLCASSFGGVRTSSGNTIYFGEGSWLTVV.

V gene TRBV4-3 combines with J gene TRBJ1-2, with 7 positions matching TRBD1. Germline V lookup: CDR1 LGHNA, CDR2 YSLEER. With V trimmed by 0 bases and J by 7 bases, 11 bases remained unmatched. The CDR3 is 16 residues long. The CDR3 DNA reads as TGCGCCAGCAGCCAAGATGGTGCTCGGGACAGACGTGGCTACACCTTC. It codes for CASSQDGARDRRGYTF.

J is TRBJ2-3 and V is TRBV7-2; TRBD2 matches at 9 bases. In germline, CDR1 is SGHTA, CDR2 FQGNSA. The CDR3 has 14 amino acids. The V segment lost 5 bases and the J segment 5 bases; nucleotides outside the gene matches: 5. The DNA for the CDR3 is TGTGCCAGCAGCACCGGACTAGCGAAAGATACGCAGTATTTT. Its protein product is CASSTGLAKDTQYF. Full variable domain (outside the CDR3, taken from reference TRBV7-2 and TRBJ2-3): GAGVSQSPSNKVTEKGKDVELRCDPISGHTALYWYRQSLGQGLEFLIYFQGNSAPDKSGLPSDRFSAERTGGSVSTLTIQRTQQEDSAVYLCASSTGLAKDTQYFGPGTRLTVL.

The V and J genes are TRBV27 and TRBJ1-6, with unresolved D. The CDR3 sequence is 14 residues long. Trimming stripped 3 bases from V and 8 bases from J, with 11 bases between. The germline CDR1 and CDR2 sequences are MNHEY and SMNVEV (reference sequence). The CDR3 region has the DNA TGTGCCAGCAGTTTGGAGGGCGATTATTCACCCCTCCACTTT. It is translated as CASSLEGDYSPLHF.

The chain uses TRBV30 and TRBJ1-4; 7 positions match TRBD1. Germline assignment: CDR1 GTSNPN and CDR2 SVGIG (reference sequence). Germline trimming cut 3 bases from V and 8 bases from J; bases unmatched to any gene: 6. The CDR3 covers 13 residues. For the CDR3, the DNA is TGTGCCTGGAGAGGGGGCCTTGGGGAAAAACTGTTTTTT. Its protein product is CAWRGGLGEKLFF.

This sequence joins TRBV7-9 and TRBJ2-1, with TRBD2 matching 8 bases. The CDR3 runs to 15 residues. The junction had 3 bases not matched to a gene; V was cut back by 5 bases and J by 0 bases. The germline gives CDR1 SEHNR, CDR2 FQNEAQ (reference sequence). DNA for the CDR3: TGTGCCAGCAGCCCGACTAGCGCCTCCTACAATGAGCAGTTCTTC. It encodes CASSPTSASYNEQFF. Using reference TRBV7-9 and TRBJ2-1 for the parts outside the CDR3, the full variable domain is DTGVSQNPRHKITKRGQNVTFRCDPISEHNRLYWYRQTLGQGPEFLTYFQNEAQLEKSRLLSDRFSAERPKGSFSTLEIQRTEQGDSAMYLCASSPTSASYNEQFFGPGTRLTVL.

The V gene is TRBV13, the J gene TRBJ2-1; the match to TRBD2 covers 10 bases. The CDR3 loop spans 15 amino acids. V dropped 2 bases and J dropped 8; count of bases not matched to a gene: 6. Germline CDR1 PRHDT, CDR2 FYEKMQ (reference sequence). CDR3 DNA sequence: TGTGCCAGCAGCTTATCCCCTAGCGGGAGAGATGAGCAGTTCTTC. Translating gives CASSLSPSGRDEQFF.

The chain employs TRBV19 and TRBJ1-2; no clear D. The CDR3 spans 13 residues. The V gene's germline CDR1 is LNHDA and CDR2 SQIVND (reference sequence). The V and J ends lost 4 bases and 3 bases respectively, with 9 bases between them. For the CDR3, the DNA is TGTGCCAGTAGTAAGTCCGGGGACTATGGCTACACCTTC. The encoded protein is CASSKSGDYGYTF.

The rearrangement uses TRBV27 and TRBJ2-3; D possibly corresponds to TRBD1 (5 bases). CDR1 and CDR2 from the germline V gene are MNHEY and SMNVEV (reference sequence). The CDR3 extends over 14 amino acids. V shed 4 bases and J shed 2 bases, with 10 bases lying between them. The CDR3 protein is CASSWGSFTDTQYF. As DNA, the CDR3 is TGTGCCAGCAGTTGGGGCAGCTTCACAGATACGCAGTATTTT.

The CDR3 DNA reads as TGTGCCAGCAGCCAGGGCCGCTATGGCTACACCTTC. Translation: CASSQGRYGYTF. The chain links TRBV16 to TRBJ1-2; unclear D gene. Trimming cost V 3 bases and J 4 bases, with 6 bases left between them. The CDR3 is made up of 12 amino acids. The germline V gene encodes CDR1 KGHSY and CDR2 FQNENV.

This clone was detected a few times. The chain has TRBV27 and TRBJ2-2, with D tentatively TRBD2 (5 bases). CDR1 is MNHEY and CDR2 is SMNVEV in the germline V gene (reference sequence). Trimming left V 8 bases short and J 5 bases short, with 9 bases between. The length of the CDR3 is 12 residues. The CDR3, as DNA: TGTGCCAGCGGGAGTTTAACCGGGGAGCTGTTTTTT. This gives the protein CASGSLTGELFF.

This chain connects TRBV30 to TRBJ2-3; 8 bases match TRBD2. Germline values: CDR1 GTSNPN, CDR2 SVGIG (reference sequence). The trim removed 4 bases at V and 5 bases at J, leaving 8 bases unmatched. The CDR3 spans 14 residues. CDR3 bases: TGTGCCTGGACCGACGGGGGGGGCTTAGATACGCAGTATTTT. Its protein is CAWTDGGGLDTQYF. Looking up the rest from reference TRBV30 and TRBJ2-3 gives the full variable domain: SQTIHQWPATLVQPVGSPLSLECTVEGTSNPNLYWYRQAAGRGLQLLFYSVGIGQISSEVPQNLSASRPQDRQFILSSKKLLLSDSGFYLCAWTDGGGLDTQYFGPGTRLTVL.

In DNA, the CDR3 is TGCGCCAGCAGCCAAGAGGGTCGCGGGAGCACAGATACGCAGTATTTT. This codes for CASSQEGRGSTDTQYF. V usage is TRBV4-3 and J usage is TRBJ2-3; possible D gene TRBD2, 5 bases. Germline CDR1 is LGHNA and CDR2 is YSLEER. The CDR3 is 16 residues long. Deletions cut 0 bases from V and 0 bases from J, with 10 bases between.

The V gene is TRBV7-8, the J gene TRBJ2-1; D ambiguous. Germline values: CDR1 SGHVS, CDR2 FQNEAQ. Trimming left V 4 bases short and J 0 bases short, with 13 bases between. The CDR3 is made up of 16 amino acids. CDR3 nucleotide sequence: TGTGCCAGCAGCTATCAGACACCACACTCCTACAATGAGCAGTTCTTC. The encoded protein is CASSYQTPHSYNEQFF. Filled out from reference TRBV7-8 and TRBJ2-1, the complete variable domain reads GAGVSQSPRYKVAKRGQDVALRCDPISGHVSLFWYQQALGQGPEFLTYFQNEAQLDKSGLPSDRFFAERPEGSVSTLKIQRTQQEDSAVYLCASSYQTPHSYNEQFFGPGTRLTVL.

The genes are TRBV14 and TRBJ2-5; 11 bases are shared with TRBD2. Germline V gives CDR1 SGHDN, CDR2 FVKESK. Losses at the gene ends were 3 bases for V and 5 bases for J; bases not matched to a gene: 11. CDR3 size: 17 residues. In DNA, the CDR3 is TGTGCCAGCAGCCAGGGACTAGCGGTCAAGGTTTACGAGACCCAGTACTTC. It is translated as CASSQGLAVKVYETQYF.

The rearrangement links TRBV18 to TRBJ2-7, with 10 positions matching TRBD2. V was pared by 5 bases and J by 3 bases, with 4 bases of the junction left unmatched. Germline-derived CDR1 and CDR2 are KGHSH and LQKENI. The CDR3 extends over 14 amino acids. This chain's CDR3 is CASSSPSGSYEQYF. CDR3 bases: TGTGCCAGCTCATCCCCTAGCGGGAGCTACGAGCAGTACTTC.